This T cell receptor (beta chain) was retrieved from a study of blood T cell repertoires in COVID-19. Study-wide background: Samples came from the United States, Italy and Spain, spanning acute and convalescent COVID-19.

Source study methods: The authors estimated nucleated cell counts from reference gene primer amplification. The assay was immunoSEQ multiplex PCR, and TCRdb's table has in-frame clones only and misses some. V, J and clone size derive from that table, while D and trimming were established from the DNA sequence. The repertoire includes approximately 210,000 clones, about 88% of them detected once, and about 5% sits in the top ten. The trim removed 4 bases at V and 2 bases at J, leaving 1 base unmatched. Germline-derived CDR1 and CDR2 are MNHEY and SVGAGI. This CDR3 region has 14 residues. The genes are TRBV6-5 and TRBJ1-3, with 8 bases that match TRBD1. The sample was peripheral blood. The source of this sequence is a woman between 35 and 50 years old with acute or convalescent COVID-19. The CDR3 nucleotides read TGTGCCAGCAGTTCGACAGGGGCTGGAAACACCATATATTTT. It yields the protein CASSSTGAGNTIYF.